Given below is one T cell receptor beta chain in context. The antigen is not known. TCRdb's copy holds only in-frame clones and misses some; the assay was immunoSEQ multiplex PCR. The sample carries more than 90,000 clones, 93% recorded once. This record belongs to a study of graft-versus-host responses after intestinal transplantation. Study-wide context: Anti-thymocyte globulin induction preceded two to four years of tacrolimus and steroid maintenance in all recipients.

General observations from the study: Detection of GvH clones occurred in recipient marrow, and some had their first appearance in ileum or blood.

Sequenced here: unstimulated CD8+ T cells sorted from spleen or lymph node cells, sampled before transplant. The sequence was obtained from a human donor who was the organ donor for an intestinal transplant.

DNA for the CDR3: TGTGCCAGCAGCTTTCGGGGAAACACAGATACGCAGTATTTT. Translated, it gives CASSFRGNTDTQYF. This sequence joins TRBV6-6 and TRBJ2-3, with a possible D match to TRBD2 (5 bases). This CDR3 region has 14 residues. Germline V gene sequence: CDR1 MNHNY, CDR2 SVGAGI (reference sequence). The V end was cut by 6 bases, the J end by 2 bases, with 12 bases between.